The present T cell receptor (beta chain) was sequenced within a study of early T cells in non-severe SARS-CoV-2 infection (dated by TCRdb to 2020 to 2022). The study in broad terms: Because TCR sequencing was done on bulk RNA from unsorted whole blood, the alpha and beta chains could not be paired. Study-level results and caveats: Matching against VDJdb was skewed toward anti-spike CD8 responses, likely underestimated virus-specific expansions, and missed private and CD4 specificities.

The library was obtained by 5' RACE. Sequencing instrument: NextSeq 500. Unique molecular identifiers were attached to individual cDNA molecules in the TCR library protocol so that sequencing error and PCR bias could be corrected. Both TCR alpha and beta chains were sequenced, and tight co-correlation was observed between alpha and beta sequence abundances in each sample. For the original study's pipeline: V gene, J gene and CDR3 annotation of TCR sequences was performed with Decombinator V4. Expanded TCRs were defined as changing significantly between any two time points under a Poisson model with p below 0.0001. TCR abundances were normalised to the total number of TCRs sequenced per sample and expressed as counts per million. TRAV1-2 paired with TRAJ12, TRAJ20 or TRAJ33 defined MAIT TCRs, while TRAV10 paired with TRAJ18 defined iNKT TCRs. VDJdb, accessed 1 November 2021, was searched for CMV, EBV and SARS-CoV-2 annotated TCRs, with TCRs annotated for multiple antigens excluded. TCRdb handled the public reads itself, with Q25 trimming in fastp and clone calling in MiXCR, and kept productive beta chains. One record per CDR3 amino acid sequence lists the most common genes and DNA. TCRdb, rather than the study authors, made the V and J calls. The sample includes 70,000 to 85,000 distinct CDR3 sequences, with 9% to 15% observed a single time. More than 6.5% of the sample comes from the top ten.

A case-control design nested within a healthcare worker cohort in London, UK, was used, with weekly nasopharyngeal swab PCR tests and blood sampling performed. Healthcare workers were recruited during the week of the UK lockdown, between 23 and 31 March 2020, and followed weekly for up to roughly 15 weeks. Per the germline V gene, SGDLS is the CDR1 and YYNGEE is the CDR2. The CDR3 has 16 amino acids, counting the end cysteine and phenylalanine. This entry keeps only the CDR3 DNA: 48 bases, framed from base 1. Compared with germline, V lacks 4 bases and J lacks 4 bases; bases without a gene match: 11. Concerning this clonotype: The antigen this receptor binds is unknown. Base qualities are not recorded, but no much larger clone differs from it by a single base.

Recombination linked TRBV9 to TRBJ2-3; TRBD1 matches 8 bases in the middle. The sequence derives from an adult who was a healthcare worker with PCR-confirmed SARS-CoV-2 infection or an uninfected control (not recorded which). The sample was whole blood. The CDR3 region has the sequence CASSLGQGPPADTQYF. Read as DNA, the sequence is TGTGCCAGCAGCCTTGGACAGGGACCCCCGGCAGATACGCAGTATTTT.